The T cell receptor (beta chain) under discussion was sequenced for a study of blood T cell repertoires in COVID-19. Study-level information: COVID-19 samples collected from the United States, Italy and Spain covered acute and convalescent phases. Sample material is recorded as cDNA or gDNA derived from T cells, B-cell-depleted T cells, or PBMCs.

From germline, CDR1 is SQVTM and CDR2 ANQGSEA. The CDR3 contains 14 residues. Trimming cost V 6 bases and J 4 bases; bases outside gene matches: 7. Original methodology: Amplifying reference gene primers gave estimates of nucleated cell counts. Measured with immunoSEQ multiplex PCR; TCRdb has only the in-frame clones, and not every one. V, J and clone size are those of that table, while D and trimming were read from the DNA. The repertoire consists of about 72,000 clones, with more than 75% occurring once and the leading ten covering approximately 10%. The TCR comes from a man aged 65 to 79 with active or convalescent COVID-19. The chain couples TRBV29-1 to TRBJ1-1; TRBD1 aligns across 11 bases. The sample comprised peripheral blood. The CDR3 sequence: CSVVRTGGLTEAFF. The CDR3 DNA follows: TGCAGCGTCGTTCGGACAGGGGGCCTCACTGAAGCTTTCTTT. The complete variable domain, with remaining parts taken from reference TRBV29-1 and TRBJ1-1, reads SAVISQKPSRDICQRGTSLTIQCQVDSQVTMMFWYRQQPGQSLTLIATANQGSEATYESGFVIDKFPISRPNLTFSTLTVSNMSPEDSSIYLCSVVRTGGLTEAFFGQGTRLTVV.